This T cell receptor (beta chain) comes out of a study of T cell repertoires in cytomegalovirus infection. Study outcomes and limitations: HLA-C-restricted CMV clonotypes gave the most frequent clonotype in two of eight donors.

On this clonotype: Its cognate antigen is unknown.

In TCRdb, the reads were re-called with MiXCR into one record per CDR3 protein. The table records a few hundred thousand distinct CDR3 sequences, around 35% of them present only once. Germline CDR1 is SGHNT and CDR2 is YENEEA. Trimming removed 5 bases at V and 4 bases at J, with 18 bases between. The CDR3 runs to 15 residues. This TCR was recovered from a human donor in good health (CMV status not recorded). Some clones in this sample may be carry-over from other donors' samples. The source material was cultured PBMCs, sampled from culture after CMV antigen stimulation. The chain links TRBV11-3 to TRBJ2-7, with TRBD1 as a possible D gene (5 bases). This chain's CDR3 is CASSPPGHLSYEQYV. DNA for the CDR3: TGTGCCAGCAGCCCGCCAGGACATCTATCATACGAGCAGTACGTC.